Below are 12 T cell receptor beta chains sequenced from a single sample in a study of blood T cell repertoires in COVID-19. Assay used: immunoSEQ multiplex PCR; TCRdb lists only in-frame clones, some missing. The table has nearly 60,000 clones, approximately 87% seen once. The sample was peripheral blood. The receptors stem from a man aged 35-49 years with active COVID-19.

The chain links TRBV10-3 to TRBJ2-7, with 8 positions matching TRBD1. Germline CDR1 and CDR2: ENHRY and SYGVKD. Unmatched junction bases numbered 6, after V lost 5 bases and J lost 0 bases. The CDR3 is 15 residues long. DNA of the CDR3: TGTGCCATCAGTCAGGGGGCCTGGGGCTCCTACGAGCAGTACTTC. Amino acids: CAISQGAWGSYEQYF.

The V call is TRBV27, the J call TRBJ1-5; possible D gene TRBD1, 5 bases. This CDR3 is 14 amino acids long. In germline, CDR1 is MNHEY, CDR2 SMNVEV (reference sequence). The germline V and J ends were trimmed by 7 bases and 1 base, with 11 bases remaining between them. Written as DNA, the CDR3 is TGTGCCAGCACCTCAGGGCTGAGCAATCAGCCCCAGCATTTT. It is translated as CASTSGLSNQPQHF.

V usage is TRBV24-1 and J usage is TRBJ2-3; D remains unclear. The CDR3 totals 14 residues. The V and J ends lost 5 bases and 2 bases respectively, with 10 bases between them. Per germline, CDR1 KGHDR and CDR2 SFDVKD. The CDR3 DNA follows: TGTGCCACCAGTGCCCGGGTCACCACAGATACGCAGTATTTT. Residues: CATSARVTTDTQYF.

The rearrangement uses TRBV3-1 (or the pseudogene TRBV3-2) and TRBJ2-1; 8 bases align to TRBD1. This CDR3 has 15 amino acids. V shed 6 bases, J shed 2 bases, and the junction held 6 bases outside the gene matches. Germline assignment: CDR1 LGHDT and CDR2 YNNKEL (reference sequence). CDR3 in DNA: TGTGCCAGCAGTCTGACAGGGGACCCCTACAATGAGCAGTTCTTC. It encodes CASSLTGDPYNEQFF.

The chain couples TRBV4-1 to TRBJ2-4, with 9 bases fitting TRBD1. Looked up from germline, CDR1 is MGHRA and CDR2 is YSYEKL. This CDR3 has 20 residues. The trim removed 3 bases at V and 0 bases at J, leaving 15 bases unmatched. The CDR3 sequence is CASSQIHRDRVTLAKNIQYF. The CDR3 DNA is TGCGCCAGCAGCCAGATCCACCGGGACAGGGTTACCCTAGCCAAAAACATTCAGTACTTC.

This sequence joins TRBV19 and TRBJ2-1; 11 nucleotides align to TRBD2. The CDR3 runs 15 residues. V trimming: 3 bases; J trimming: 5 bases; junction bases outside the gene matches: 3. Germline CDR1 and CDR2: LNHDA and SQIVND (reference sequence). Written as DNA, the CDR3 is TGTGCCAGTAGTATCGGACTAGCGGGTAACAATGAGCAGTTCTTC. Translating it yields CASSIGLAGNNEQFF.

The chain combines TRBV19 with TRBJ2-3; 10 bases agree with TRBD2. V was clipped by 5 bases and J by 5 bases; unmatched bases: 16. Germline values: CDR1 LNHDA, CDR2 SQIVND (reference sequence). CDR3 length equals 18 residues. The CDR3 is CASSRTSQREGPIDTQYF. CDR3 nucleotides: TGTGCCAGTAGTCGAACAAGTCAGCGGGAGGGCCCGATAGATACGCAGTATTTT. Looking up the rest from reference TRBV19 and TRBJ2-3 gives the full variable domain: DGGITQSPKYLFRKEGQNVTLSCEQNLNHDAMYWYRQDPGQGLRLIYYSQIVNDFQKGDIAEGYSVSREKKESFPLTVTSAQKNPTAFYLCASSRTSQREGPIDTQYFGPGTRLTVL.

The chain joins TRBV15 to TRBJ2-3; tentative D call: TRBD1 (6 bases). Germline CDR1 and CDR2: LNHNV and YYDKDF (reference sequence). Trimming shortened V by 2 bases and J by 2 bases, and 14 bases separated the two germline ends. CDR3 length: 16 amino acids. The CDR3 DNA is TGTGCCACCAGCAGACTTCAGGGGAAGCACACAGATACGCAGTATTTT. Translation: CATSRLQGKHTDTQYF.

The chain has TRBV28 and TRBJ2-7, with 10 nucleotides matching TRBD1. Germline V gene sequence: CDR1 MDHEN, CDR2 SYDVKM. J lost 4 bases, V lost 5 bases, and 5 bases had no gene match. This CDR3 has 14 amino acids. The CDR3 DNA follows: TGTGCCAGCAGTCGGTGGGACAGGGGTTACGAGCAGTACTTC. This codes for CASSRWDRGYEQYF.

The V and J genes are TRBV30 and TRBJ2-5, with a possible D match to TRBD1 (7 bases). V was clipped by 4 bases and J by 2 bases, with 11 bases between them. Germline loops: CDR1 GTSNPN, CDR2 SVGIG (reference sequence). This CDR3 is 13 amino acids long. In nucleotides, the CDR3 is TGTGCCTGGACAGGGGGGAATCAAGAGACCCAGTACTTC. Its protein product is CAWTGGNQETQYF.

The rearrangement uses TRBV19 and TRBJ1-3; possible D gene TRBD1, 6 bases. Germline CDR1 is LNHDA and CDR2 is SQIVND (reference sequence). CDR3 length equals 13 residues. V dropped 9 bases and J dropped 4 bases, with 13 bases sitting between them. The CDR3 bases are TGTGCCAGCGGACAGTATTCAGGAAACACCATATATTTT. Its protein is CASGQYSGNTIYF. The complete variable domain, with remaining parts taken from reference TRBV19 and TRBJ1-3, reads DGGITQSPKYLFRKEGQNVTLSCEQNLNHDAMYWYRQDPGQGLRLIYYSQIVNDFQKGDIAEGYSVSREKKESFPLTVTSAQKNPTAFYLCASGQYSGNTIYFGEGSWLTVV.

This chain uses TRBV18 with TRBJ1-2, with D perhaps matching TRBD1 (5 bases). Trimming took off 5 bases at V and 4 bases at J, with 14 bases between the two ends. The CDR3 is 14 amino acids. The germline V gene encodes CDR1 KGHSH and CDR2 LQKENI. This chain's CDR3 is CASSLETDIYGYTF. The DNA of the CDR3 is TGTGCCAGCTCATTAGAGACAGACATCTATGGCTACACCTTC.